This TCR beta chain was retrieved from a study of T cell responses to AZD1222 COVID-19 vaccine. Study-wide results and caveats: Targets within unmutated variant regions were reportedly found for nearly half of spike-specific TCRs. Only a handful of AZD1222 recipients, roughly 6 in all, had baseline seropositivity. Two AZD1222 administrations were followed by greater Spike-specific TCR breadth and depth. Mostly white British, mostly female donors; authors suggested clonal diversity may be underestimated.

As to this clone: What it recognizes is unknown.

The CDR3 length is 14 residues. The germline gives CDR1 LNHDA, CDR2 SQIVND (reference sequence). The V end was cut by 11 bases, the J end by 3 bases, with 14 bases between. This table comes from immunoSEQ multiplex PCR, and its TCRdb copy is limited to in-frame clones, with some not included. The data contain 90,000 to 120,000 clones, roughly 90% of them singletons. The starting material was peripheral blood, obtained 28 days after the second AZD1222 dose. The chain employs TRBV19 and TRBJ1-6, with D tentatively TRBD1 (6 bases). This TCR was sampled from an adult who received the AZD1222 COVID-19 vaccine. The CDR3, as DNA: TGTGCCTCTCAGGACAGCGGCTATAATTCACCCCTCCACTTT. Residues: CASQDSGYNSPLHF.